The rows below give T cell receptor beta chains drawn from one sample of a study of T cell responses to AZD1222 COVID-19 vaccine. The method was immunoSEQ multiplex PCR; TCRdb's version includes in-frame clones alone and lacks a portion of them. The sample holds some 48,000 clones, around 86% seen once. Sequenced here: peripheral blood, sampled 28 days after the second AZD1222 dose. These receptors all stem from an adult who received the AZD1222 COVID-19 vaccine. Both conserved end residues are part of each CDR3. Fields, in order: J gene, V gene, CDR3 protein.

TRBJ2-2,TRBV7-2,CASSSRTGWSTGELFF
TRBJ1-1,TRBV6-4,CASRTGGTEAFF
TRBJ2-5,TRBV5-1,CANRSRDSMAGTQYF
TRBJ1-3,TRBV19,CASLQGSGNTIYF
TRBJ2-7,TRBV7-9,CASSPRDSSSYEQYF
TRBJ1-3,TRBV6-5,CASSPQGYTGNTIYF
TRBJ1-3,TRBV12-3/TRBV12-4,CASSRRGPTIYF
TRBJ1-1,TRBV6-4,CASSDQPNTEAFF
TRBJ2-7,TRBV6-2/TRBV6-3,CASSTGYEQYF
TRBJ2-2,TRBV7-3,CASSLIGDTGELFF
TRBJ2-1,TRBV5-6,CASSFVLAGEQFF
TRBJ2-7,TRBV24-1,CATDLLFHDEQYF
TRBJ2-2,TRBV7-3,CASSLMAGVNTGELFF
TRBJ2-1,TRBV27,CASSRSLAGAGEQFF
TRBJ2-2,TRBV4-1,CASSQGGSYGGELFF
TRBJ1-5,TRBV30,CAWSAYRASSNQPQHF
TRBJ1-2,TRBV6-1,CASSEARGFLGYTF
TRBJ2-1,TRBV12-5,CASGSGQGVGNEQFF
TRBJ1-1,TRBV5-6,CASSQLQGGQDDTEAFF
TRBJ2-3,TRBV19,CASSPVLGQGDGTDTQYF
TRBJ2-3,TRBV7-3,CASSSTGLSTDTQYF
TRBJ2-7,TRBV11-2,CASSLDGLAGAREQYF
TRBJ2-3,TRBV6-5,CASSYGGSPPTDTQYF
TRBJ1-5,TRBV10-3,CAISPQGYGNQPQHF